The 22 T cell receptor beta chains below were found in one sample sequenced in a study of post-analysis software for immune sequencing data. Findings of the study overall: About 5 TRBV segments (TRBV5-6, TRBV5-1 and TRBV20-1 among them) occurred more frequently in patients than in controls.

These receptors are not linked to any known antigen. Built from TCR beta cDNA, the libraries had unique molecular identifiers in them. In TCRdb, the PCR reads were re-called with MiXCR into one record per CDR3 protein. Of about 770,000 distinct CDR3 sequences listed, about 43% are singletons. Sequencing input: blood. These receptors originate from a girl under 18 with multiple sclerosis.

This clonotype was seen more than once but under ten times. CDR3 in DNA: TGTGCCAGCAGCTTAGAACTCTCTGACGAGCAGTACTTC. Translation: CASSLELSDEQYF. V gene TRBV7-2 combines with J gene TRBJ2-7, with D unclear. This CDR3 is built from 13 residues. Germline lookup yields CDR1 SGHTA and CDR2 FQGNSA. Trimming took off 1 base at V and 5 bases at J, with 9 bases between the two ends.

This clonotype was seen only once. This CDR3 reads CAWSVRREETQYF. CDR3 DNA sequence: TGTGCCTGGAGTGTAAGGAGAGAAGAGACCCAGTACTTC. The chain couples TRBV30 to TRBJ2-5, with D hard to call. The CDR3 has 13 amino acids. V shed 0 bases and J shed 3 bases, with 8 bases lying between them. Germline CDR1 is GTSNPN and CDR2 is SVGIG (reference sequence). Full variable domain (remainder filled in from reference TRBV30 and TRBJ2-5): SQTIHQWPATLVQPVGSPLSLECTVEGTSNPNLYWYRQAAGRGLQLLFYSVGIGQISSEVPQNLSASRPQDRQFILSSKKLLLSDSGFYLCAWSVRREETQYFGPGTRLLVL.

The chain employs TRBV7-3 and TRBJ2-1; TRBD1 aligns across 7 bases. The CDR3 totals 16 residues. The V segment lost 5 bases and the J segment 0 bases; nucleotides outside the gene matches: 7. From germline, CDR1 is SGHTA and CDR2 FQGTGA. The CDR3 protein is CASSPWTGSSYNEQFF. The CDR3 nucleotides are TGTGCCAGCAGCCCTTGGACAGGTAGCTCCTACAATGAGCAGTTCTTC.

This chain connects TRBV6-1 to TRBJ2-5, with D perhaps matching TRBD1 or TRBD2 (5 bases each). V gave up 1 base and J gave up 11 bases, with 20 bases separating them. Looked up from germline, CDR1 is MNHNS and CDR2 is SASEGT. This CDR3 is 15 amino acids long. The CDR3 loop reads CASSEESSGALEQYF. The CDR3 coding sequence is TGTGCCAGCAGTGAAGAATCGTCCGGGGCTCTGGAGCAGTACTTC.

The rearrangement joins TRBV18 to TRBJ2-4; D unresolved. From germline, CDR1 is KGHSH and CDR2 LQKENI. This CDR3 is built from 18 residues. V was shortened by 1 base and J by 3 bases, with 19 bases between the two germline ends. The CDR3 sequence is CASSPLSGGVEGKNIQYF. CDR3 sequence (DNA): TGTGCCAGCTCACCACTATCCGGTGGTGTGGAAGGCAAAAACATTCAGTACTTC.

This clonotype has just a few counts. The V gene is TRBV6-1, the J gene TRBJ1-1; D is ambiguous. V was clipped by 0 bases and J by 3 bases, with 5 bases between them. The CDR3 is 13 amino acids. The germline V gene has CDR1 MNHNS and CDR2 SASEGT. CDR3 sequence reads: CASSEARDTEAFF. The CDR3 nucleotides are TGTGCCAGCAGTGAAGCGAGGGACACTGAAGCTTTCTTT.

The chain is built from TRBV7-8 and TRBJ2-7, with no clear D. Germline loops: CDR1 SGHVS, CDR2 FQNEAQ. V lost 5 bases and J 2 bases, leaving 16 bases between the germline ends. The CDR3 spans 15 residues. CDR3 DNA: TGTGCCAGCAGCCTCAGGCGAATGGGCCCCTACGAGCAGTACTTC. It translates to CASSLRRMGPYEQYF. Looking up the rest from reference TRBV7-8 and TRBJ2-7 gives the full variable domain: GAGVSQSPRYKVAKRGQDVALRCDPISGHVSLFWYQQALGQGPEFLTYFQNEAQLDKSGLPSDRFFAERPEGSVSTLKIQRTQQEDSAVYLCASSLRRMGPYEQYFGPGTRLTVT.

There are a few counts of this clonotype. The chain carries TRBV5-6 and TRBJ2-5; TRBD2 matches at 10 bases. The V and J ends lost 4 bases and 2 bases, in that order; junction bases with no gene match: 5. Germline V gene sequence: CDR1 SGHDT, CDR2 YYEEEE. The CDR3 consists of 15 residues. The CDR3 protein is CASSVLAGVQETQYF. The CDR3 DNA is TGTGCCAGCAGCGTTCTAGCGGGGGTACAAGAGACCCAGTACTTC.

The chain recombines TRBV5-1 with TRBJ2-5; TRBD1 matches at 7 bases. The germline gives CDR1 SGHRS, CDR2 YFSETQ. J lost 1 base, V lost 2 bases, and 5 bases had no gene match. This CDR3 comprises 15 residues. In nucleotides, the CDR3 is TGCGCCAGCAGCTTCCCCCACAGGGGCCAAGAGACCCAGTACTTC. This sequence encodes CASSFPHRGQETQYF.

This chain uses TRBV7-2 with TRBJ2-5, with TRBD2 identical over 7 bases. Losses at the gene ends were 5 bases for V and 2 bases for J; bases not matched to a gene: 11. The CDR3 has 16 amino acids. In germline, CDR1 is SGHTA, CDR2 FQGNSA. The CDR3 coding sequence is TGTGCCAGCAGCGTCCTAGCGGCCCGATCACAAGAGACCCAGTACTTC. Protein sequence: CASSVLAARSQETQYF.

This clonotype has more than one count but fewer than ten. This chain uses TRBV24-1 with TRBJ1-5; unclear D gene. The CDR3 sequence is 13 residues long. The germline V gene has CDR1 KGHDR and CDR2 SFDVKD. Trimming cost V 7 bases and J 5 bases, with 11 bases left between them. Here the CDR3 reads CATSPRSDQPQHF. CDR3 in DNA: TGTGCCACCAGCCCCCGGTCCGATCAGCCCCAGCATTTT.

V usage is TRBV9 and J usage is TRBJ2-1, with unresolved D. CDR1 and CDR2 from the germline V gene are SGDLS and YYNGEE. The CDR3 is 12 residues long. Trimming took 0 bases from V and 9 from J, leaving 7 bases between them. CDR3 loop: CASSVDGAEQFF. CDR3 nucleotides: TGTGCCAGCAGCGTAGACGGAGCTGAGCAGTTCTTC.

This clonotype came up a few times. CDR3 sequence: CASSQGQTGLPYGYTF. The CDR3 DNA sequence: TGCGCCAGCAGCCAAGGGCAGACAGGGCTTCCCTATGGCTACACCTTC. V gene TRBV4-3 combines with J gene TRBJ1-2, with 7 bases that match TRBD1. Germline V gene lookup returns CDR1 LGHNA and CDR2 YSLEER. The CDR3 is 16 residues long. The V and J ends lost 1 base and 4 bases, in that order; junction bases with no gene match: 9.

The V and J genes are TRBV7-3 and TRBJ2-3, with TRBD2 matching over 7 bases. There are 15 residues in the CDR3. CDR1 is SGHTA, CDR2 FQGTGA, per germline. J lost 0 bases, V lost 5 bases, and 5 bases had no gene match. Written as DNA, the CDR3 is TGTGCCAGCAGCCAACTAGCGTCTAGCACAGATACGCAGTATTTT. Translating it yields CASSQLASSTDTQYF.

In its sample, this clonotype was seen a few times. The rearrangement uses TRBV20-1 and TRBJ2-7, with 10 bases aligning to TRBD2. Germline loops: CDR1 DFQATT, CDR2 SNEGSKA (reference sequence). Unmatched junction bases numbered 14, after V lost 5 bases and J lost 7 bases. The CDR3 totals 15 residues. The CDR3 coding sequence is TGCAGTGCTCCCCTATGGTCTAGCGGGAGTAGTGAGCAGTACTTC. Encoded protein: CSAPLWSSGSSEQYF.

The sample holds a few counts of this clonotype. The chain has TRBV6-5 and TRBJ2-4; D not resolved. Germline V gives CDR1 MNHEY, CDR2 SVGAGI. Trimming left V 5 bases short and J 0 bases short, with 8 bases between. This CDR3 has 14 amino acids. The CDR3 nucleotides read TGTGCCAGCAGTACCTACTTAGCCAAAAACATTCAGTACTTC. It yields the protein CASSTYLAKNIQYF.

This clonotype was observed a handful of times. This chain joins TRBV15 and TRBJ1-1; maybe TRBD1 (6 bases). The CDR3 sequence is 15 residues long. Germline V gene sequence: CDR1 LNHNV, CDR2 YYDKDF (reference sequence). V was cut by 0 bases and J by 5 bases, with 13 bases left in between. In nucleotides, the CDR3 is TGTGCCACCAGCAGAGAAACAGGGAAGTTAACTGAAGCTTTCTTT. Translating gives CATSRETGKLTEAFF.

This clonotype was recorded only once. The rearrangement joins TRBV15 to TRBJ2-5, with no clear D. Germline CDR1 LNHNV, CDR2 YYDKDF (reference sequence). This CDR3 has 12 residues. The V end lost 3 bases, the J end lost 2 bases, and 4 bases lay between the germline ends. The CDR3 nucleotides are TGTGCCACCAGCAGCAGTCAAGAGACCCAGTACTTC. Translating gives CATSSSQETQYF.

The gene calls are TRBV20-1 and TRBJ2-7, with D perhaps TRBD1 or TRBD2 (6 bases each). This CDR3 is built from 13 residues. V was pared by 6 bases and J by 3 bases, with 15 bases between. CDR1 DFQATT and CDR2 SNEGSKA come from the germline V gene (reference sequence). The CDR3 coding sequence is TGCAGTGCGAGCACGGGGGCAGACTACGAGCAGTACTTC. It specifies CSASTGADYEQYF.

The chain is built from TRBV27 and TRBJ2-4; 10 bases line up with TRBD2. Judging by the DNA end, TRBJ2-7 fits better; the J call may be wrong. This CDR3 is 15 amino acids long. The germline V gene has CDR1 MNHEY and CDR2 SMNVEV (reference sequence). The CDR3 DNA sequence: TGTGCCAGCAGTTTACTGTCTAGCGGGAGCAACGAGCAGTACTTC. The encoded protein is CASSLLSSGSNEQYF.

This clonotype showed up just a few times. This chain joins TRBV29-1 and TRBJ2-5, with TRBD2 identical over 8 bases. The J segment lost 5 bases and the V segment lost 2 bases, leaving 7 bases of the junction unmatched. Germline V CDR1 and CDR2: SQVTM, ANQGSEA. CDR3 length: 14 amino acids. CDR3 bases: TGCAGCGTTGAAACTAGCGGTCATGGGGAGACCCAGTACTTC. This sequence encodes CSVETSGHGETQYF.

The CDR3 DNA sequence: TGTGCCAGCAGCCCGGGACTAGGTTCCTACGAGCAGTACTTC. Translation: CASSPGLGSYEQYF. This rearrangement joins TRBV7-3 to TRBJ2-7; TRBD2 matches at 8 bases. The trim removed 5 bases at V and 1 base at J, leaving 4 bases unmatched. This CDR3 comprises 14 residues. CDR1 and CDR2 from the germline V gene are SGHTA and FQGTGA.